The rows below give T cell receptor beta chains drawn from one sample of a study of graft-versus-host responses after intestinal transplantation. These receptors have no identified antigens. The assay was immunoSEQ multiplex PCR, and TCRdb's table has in-frame clones only and misses some. The repertoire holds roughly 73,000 clones, with over 75% as singletons. Here the sequenced sample was unstimulated CD8+ T cells sorted from spleen or lymph node cells, taken before transplant. The receptor source for this set is a human donor who was the organ donor for an intestinal transplant. Both conserved end residues are part of each CDR3. D genes are given only for firm matches. Clone size is given for some rows only: seen once, a few or many times, or a class if the clone is expanded.

cdr3_length	v_call	j_call	clone_size	d_call	cdr3_nt	cdr3_aa
14	TRBV30	TRBJ2-1	NA	TRBD2	TGTGCCTGGAGGTCTATGGCGGGGGGCGTTGAGCAGTTCTTC	CAWRSMAGGVEQFF
14	TRBV9	TRBJ2-5	NA	NA	TGTGCCAGCAGCGATGAGGAGGCGGAAGAGACCCAGTACTTC	CASSDEEAEETQYF
13	TRBV27	TRBJ1-5	NA	NA	TGTGCCAGCGGGTTATATAGCAATCAGCCCCAGCATTTT	CASGLYSNQPQHF
13	TRBV27	TRBJ2-1	NA	TRBD1	TGTGCCAGTAGGACAGGGGGCTACAATGAGCAGTTCTTC	CASRTGGYNEQFF
13	TRBV30	TRBJ2-7	NA	NA	TGTGCCTCCGCAGGGGGGGGAAGCTACGAGCAGTACTTC	CASAGGGSYEQYF
16	TRBV16	TRBJ2-6	NA	NA	TGTGCCAGCACCCCCTCGGGGATAGCTGGGGCCAACGTCCTGACTTTC	CASTPSGIAGANVLTF
14	TRBV7-6	TRBJ1-1	few	TRBD1	TGTGCCAGCAGCTTGGAACAGGGGATTGCTGAAGCTTTCTTT	CASSLEQGIAEAFF
11	TRBV29-1	TRBJ2-7	NA	NA	TGCAGCGTTGCGGAACCTTACGAGCAGTACTTC	CSVAEPYEQYF
18	TRBV7-9	TRBJ1-2	few	NA	TGTGCCAGCAGCTTAGTAGGCACACCGGCAGGACAACGCTATGGCTACACCTTC	CASSLVGTPAGQRYGYTF
15	TRBV30	TRBJ1-3	NA	NA	TGTGCCTGGAGGAGTTGGGGGGTATCTGGAAACACCATATATTTT	CAWRSWGVSGNTIYF
15	TRBV5-1	TRBJ1-5	NA	NA	TGCGCCAGCAGCGCGGGCCCTAATAGCAATCAGCCCCAGCATTTT	CASSAGPNSNQPQHF
16	TRBV7-8	TRBJ2-4	once	NA	TGTGCCAGCAGCCCTAGGGGCGGGGTAGCCAAAAACATTCAGTACTTC	CASSPRGGVAKNIQYF
12	TRBV7-8	TRBJ1-1	NA	NA	TGTGCCAGCAGCTTGATGAACACTGAAGCTTTCTTT	CASSLMNTEAFF
19	TRBV6-1	TRBJ1-1	NA	NA	TGTGCCAGCAGTGAAGCTTTCGGACTGGGGCCGTTATCGAACACTGAAGCTTTCTTT	CASSEAFGLGPLSNTEAFF
15	TRBV27	TRBJ2-1	NA	TRBD2	TGTGCCAGCACCTGGGGGGGAGGGGAGTATGCTGAGCAGTTCTTC	CASTWGGGEYAEQFF
11	TRBV11-2	TRBJ2-1	NA	NA	TGTGCCAGCAGCTACGGGAATGAGCAGTTCTTC	CASSYGNEQFF
13	TRBV19	TRBJ1-1	NA	NA	TGTGCCAGTAGAGCGGGAGGGAACACTGAAGCTTTCTTT	CASRAGGNTEAFF
15	TRBV14	TRBJ2-6	NA	NA	TGTGCCAGCAGCTGGATCTTCTCTGGGGCCAACGTCCTGACTTTC	CASSWIFSGANVLTF
14	TRBV5-5	TRBJ2-5	NA	NA	TGTGCCAGCAGCTCAGGATCCTTGAGGGAGACCCAGTACTTC	CASSSGSLRETQYF
16	TRBV4-2	TRBJ1-6	once	NA	TGTGCCAGCAGCCAAGTGTTAGCCTGGGATAATTCACCCCTCCACTTT	CASSQVLAWDNSPLHF
11	TRBV27	TRBJ2-2	NA	NA	TGTGCCAGCAGGAACACCGGGGAGCTGTTTTTT	CASRNTGELFF
19	TRBV30	TRBJ2-4	NA	TRBD1	TGTGCCTGGAGTGGGGGACAGGGGGACTGGGACTGGCTTGGGGACATTCAGTACTTC	CAWSGGQGDWDWLGDIQYF
13	TRBV19	TRBJ1-1	few	NA	TGTGCCAGTAGTTACGAAACGAACACTGAAGCTTTCTTT	CASSYETNTEAFF
15	TRBV15	TRBJ2-2	NA	NA	TGTGCCAGCACCGAGAGGTTACAGAACACCGGGGAGCTGTTTTTT	CASTERLQNTGELFF
12	TRBV5-8	TRBJ2-6	once	NA	TGTGCCAGCGGGTCTGGGGCCAACGTCCTGACTTTC	CASGSGANVLTF
13	TRBV27	TRBJ2-1	NA	NA	TGTGCCAGCAGTATGGACTTTTACAATGAGCAGTTCTTC	CASSMDFYNEQFF
13	TRBV5-4	TRBJ1-2	NA	NA	TGTGCCAGCAGCTTCTCTTCTGGCTATGGCTACACCTTC	CASSFSSGYGYTF
18	TRBV7-6	TRBJ2-5	NA	TRBD2	TGTGCCAGCAGCTTTGAATACCTTAGCGGGGGGGCCTTGGAGACCCAGTACTTC	CASSFEYLSGGALETQYF
17	TRBV7-9	TRBJ1-2	NA	NA	TGTGCCAGCAGCCCCGTTATGCCGGACGGGGGCGGCTATGGCTACACCTTC	CASSPVMPDGGGYGYTF
16	TRBV7-2	TRBJ1-2	NA	NA	TGTGCCAGCAGCCCAACCCCCCCGACAGCGAACTATGGCTACACCTTC	CASSPTPPTANYGYTF
13	TRBV5-4	TRBJ1-1	NA	NA	TGTGCCAGCAGGTCCCTCGGGTACACTGAAGCTTTCTTT	CASRSLGYTEAFF
15	TRBV27	TRBJ1-1	NA	NA	TGTGCCAGCAGTAAACCGGGGGGGTTAGACACTGAAGCTTTCTTT	CASSKPGGLDTEAFF
14	TRBV5-6	TRBJ1-4	NA	NA	TGTGCCAGCAGCGTGGACTCATTCCCTGAAAAACTGTTTTTT	CASSVDSFPEKLFF
14	TRBV27	TRBJ2-7	NA	NA	TGTGCCAGCAGTGGGGGGATGGCTACCTACGAGCAGTACTTC	CASSGGMATYEQYF
15	TRBV6-1	TRBJ2-3	NA	TRBD1	TGTGCCAGCAGTGGCCCCACAGGGGACACAGATACGCAGTATTTT	CASSGPTGDTDTQYF
13	TRBV10-3	TRBJ2-1	NA	NA	TGTGCCATCAGGGCAGGGGATAGGAATGAGCAGTTCTTC	CAIRAGDRNEQFF
16	TRBV2	TRBJ1-2	NA	TRBD1	TGTGCCAGCAGTGAACCGGGACAGGGAGCTAACTATGGCTACACCTTC	CASSEPGQGANYGYTF
13	TRBV2	TRBJ2-7	NA	NA	TGTGCCAGCAGTGATTGGCCCTCCTACGAGCAGTACTTC	CASSDWPSYEQYF
15	TRBV28	TRBJ2-3	NA	TRBD1	TGTGCCAGCAGTCCAGAGGACAGGGTTGGAAGTACGCAGTATTTT	CASSPEDRVGSTQYF
15	TRBV6-6	TRBJ2-7	few	NA	TGTGCCAGCAGCTCCCTTGGGGAGGTGCTCCACGAGCAGTACTTC	CASSSLGEVLHEQYF
13	TRBV6-5	TRBJ1-1	once	TRBD1	TGTGCCAGCAGTGAACAGGGGAAGACTGAAGCTTTCTTT	CASSEQGKTEAFF